This is a list of T cell receptor beta chains from one sample in a study of blood T cell repertoires in COVID-19. Profiled with immunoSEQ multiplex PCR; TCRdb holds only in-frame clones, not every one. The sample has approximately 50,000 clones, roughly 84% seen once. The sequenced sample was peripheral blood. The receptor source for this set is a man over 45 with active COVID-19. Both conserved end residues are part of each CDR3. Each record gives: clone size, V gene, CDR3 length, CDR3 protein. The size of a clone is reported for some rows only, either as once, few or many, or as a class for expanded clones.

abundance: .; v_gene: TRBV3-1/TRBV3-2; len: 17; CDR3aa: CASSQDRTGEIYYEQYF
abundance: few; v_gene: TRBV5-1; len: 13; CDR3aa: CASTSQGLGEQYF
abundance: .; v_gene: TRBV7-9; len: 14; CDR3aa: CASSSPGHLYEQYF
abundance: .; v_gene: TRBV11-2; len: 13; CDR3aa: CASSLAGLYGYTF
abundance: .; v_gene: TRBV5-4; len: 16; CDR3aa: CASSLFLAGGIDTQYF
abundance: .; v_gene: TRBV30; len: 15; CDR3aa: CAWSAHNQGKETQYF
abundance: .; v_gene: TRBV2; len: 13; CDR3aa: CASSVEGGGPQHF
abundance: many; v_gene: TRBV13; len: 16; CDR3aa: CASSELGLAGEETQYF
abundance: .; v_gene: TRBV7-9; len: 16; CDR3aa: CASSLPMASVNTEAFF
abundance: .; v_gene: TRBV7-9; len: 16; CDR3aa: CASSLALGLSTGELFF
abundance: .; v_gene: TRBV29-1; len: 15; CDR3aa: CSVDGGRGSPTEAFF
abundance: .; v_gene: TRBV29-1; len: 11; CDR3aa: CSVERNTEAFF
abundance: .; v_gene: TRBV16; len: 15; CDR3aa: CASSQLEGRLYEQYF
abundance: .; v_gene: TRBV28; len: 12; CDR3aa: CASRGGNHEQYF
abundance: .; v_gene: TRBV6-5; len: 14; CDR3aa: CASSYSIATDTQYF
abundance: .; v_gene: TRBV11-2; len: 16; CDR3aa: CASSSQWGPPGNTIYF
abundance: .; v_gene: TRBV5-1; len: 12; CDR3aa: CASSFQGYEQYF
abundance: once; v_gene: TRBV11-2; len: 16; CDR3aa: CASSLVFGSYNSPLHF
abundance: .; v_gene: TRBV30; len: 13; CDR3aa: CAWSTISRDEQFF
abundance: .; v_gene: TRBV5-1; len: 16; CDR3aa: CASSFGSYLMNTEAFF
abundance: .; v_gene: TRBV9; len: 15; CDR3aa: CASSVDLGGTDTQYF
abundance: .; v_gene: TRBV5-8; len: 14; CDR3aa: CASSNTGIRQPQHF
abundance: .; v_gene: TRBV5-1; len: 15; CDR3aa: CASSLGDLGGTEAFF
abundance: once; v_gene: TRBV19; len: 14; CDR3aa: CASSNIRSNTEAFF
abundance: once; v_gene: TRBV6-5; len: 14; CDR3aa: CASSIQGNTGELFF
abundance: .; v_gene: TRBV7-8; len: 18; CDR3aa: CASSLIAQAQSSTDTQYF
abundance: .; v_gene: TRBV30; len: 16; CDR3aa: CAWSVGRARGSDEQFF
abundance: few; v_gene: TRBV3-1/TRBV3-2; len: 12; CDR3aa: CASSPTGTEAFF
abundance: .; v_gene: TRBV3-1/TRBV3-2; len: 18; CDR3aa: CASSQVGRTSGGRDTQYF
abundance: .; v_gene: TRBV29-1; len: 11; CDR3aa: CSVWAPRGAFF
abundance: once; v_gene: TRBV9; len: 13; CDR3aa: CASSVGLYREQFF
abundance: .; v_gene: TRBV24-1; len: 17; CDR3aa: CATSDSSTGGSTGELFF
abundance: .; v_gene: TRBV6-5; len: 16; CDR3aa: CASSYSTGTVADTQYF
abundance: .; v_gene: TRBV7-2; len: 18; CDR3aa: CASSFLAVAGGHPREQYF
abundance: .; v_gene: TRBV6-6; len: 14; CDR3aa: CASSHTDSNQPQHF
abundance: .; v_gene: TRBV30; len: 14; CDR3aa: CAWTPGESGEKLFF
abundance: .; v_gene: TRBV7-9; len: 15; CDR3aa: CASSLRGSSYNEQFF
abundance: .; v_gene: TRBV10-3; len: 14; CDR3aa: CAIKRGSERETQYF
abundance: .; v_gene: TRBV4-3; len: 20; CDR3aa: CASSQEVARGGSGYYGTQYF
abundance: .; v_gene: TRBV19; len: 13; CDR3aa: CASSLRRGDTIYF
abundance: once; v_gene: TRBV7-9; len: 15; CDR3aa: CASSPHRGKTDTQYF
abundance: .; v_gene: TRBV6-5; len: 13; CDR3aa: CASSPDSIYGYTF
abundance: .; v_gene: TRBV29-1; len: 12; CDR3aa: CSVEVQQYEQYF